This T cell receptor beta chain was sequenced during a study of monozygotic twins with inflammatory bowel disease. The study's findings and limits: Nothing supported a single strong signal or clonotype that was associated with IBD. Clonotypes shared with others were fewer in IBD patients than in healthy twins, especially with disease activity.

The CDR3 runs to 14 residues. Germline loops: CDR1 DFQATT, CDR2 SNEGSKA (reference sequence). With respect to this clonotype: The target antigen is unknown.

No DNA is given; TCRdb re-called the 5' RACE reads and lists each CDR3 protein once. This listing includes 420,000 or so distinct CDR3 sequences. The TCR originated in a human donor with ulcerative colitis or Crohn's disease, or a healthy co-twin of an affected twin (not recorded which). Sequencing was carried out using blood. The chain carries TRBV20-1 and TRBJ2-7; TCRdb gives TRBD1 as the D gene, but with no DNA this cannot be confirmed. The CDR3 spells CSAREPGGRYEQYF.